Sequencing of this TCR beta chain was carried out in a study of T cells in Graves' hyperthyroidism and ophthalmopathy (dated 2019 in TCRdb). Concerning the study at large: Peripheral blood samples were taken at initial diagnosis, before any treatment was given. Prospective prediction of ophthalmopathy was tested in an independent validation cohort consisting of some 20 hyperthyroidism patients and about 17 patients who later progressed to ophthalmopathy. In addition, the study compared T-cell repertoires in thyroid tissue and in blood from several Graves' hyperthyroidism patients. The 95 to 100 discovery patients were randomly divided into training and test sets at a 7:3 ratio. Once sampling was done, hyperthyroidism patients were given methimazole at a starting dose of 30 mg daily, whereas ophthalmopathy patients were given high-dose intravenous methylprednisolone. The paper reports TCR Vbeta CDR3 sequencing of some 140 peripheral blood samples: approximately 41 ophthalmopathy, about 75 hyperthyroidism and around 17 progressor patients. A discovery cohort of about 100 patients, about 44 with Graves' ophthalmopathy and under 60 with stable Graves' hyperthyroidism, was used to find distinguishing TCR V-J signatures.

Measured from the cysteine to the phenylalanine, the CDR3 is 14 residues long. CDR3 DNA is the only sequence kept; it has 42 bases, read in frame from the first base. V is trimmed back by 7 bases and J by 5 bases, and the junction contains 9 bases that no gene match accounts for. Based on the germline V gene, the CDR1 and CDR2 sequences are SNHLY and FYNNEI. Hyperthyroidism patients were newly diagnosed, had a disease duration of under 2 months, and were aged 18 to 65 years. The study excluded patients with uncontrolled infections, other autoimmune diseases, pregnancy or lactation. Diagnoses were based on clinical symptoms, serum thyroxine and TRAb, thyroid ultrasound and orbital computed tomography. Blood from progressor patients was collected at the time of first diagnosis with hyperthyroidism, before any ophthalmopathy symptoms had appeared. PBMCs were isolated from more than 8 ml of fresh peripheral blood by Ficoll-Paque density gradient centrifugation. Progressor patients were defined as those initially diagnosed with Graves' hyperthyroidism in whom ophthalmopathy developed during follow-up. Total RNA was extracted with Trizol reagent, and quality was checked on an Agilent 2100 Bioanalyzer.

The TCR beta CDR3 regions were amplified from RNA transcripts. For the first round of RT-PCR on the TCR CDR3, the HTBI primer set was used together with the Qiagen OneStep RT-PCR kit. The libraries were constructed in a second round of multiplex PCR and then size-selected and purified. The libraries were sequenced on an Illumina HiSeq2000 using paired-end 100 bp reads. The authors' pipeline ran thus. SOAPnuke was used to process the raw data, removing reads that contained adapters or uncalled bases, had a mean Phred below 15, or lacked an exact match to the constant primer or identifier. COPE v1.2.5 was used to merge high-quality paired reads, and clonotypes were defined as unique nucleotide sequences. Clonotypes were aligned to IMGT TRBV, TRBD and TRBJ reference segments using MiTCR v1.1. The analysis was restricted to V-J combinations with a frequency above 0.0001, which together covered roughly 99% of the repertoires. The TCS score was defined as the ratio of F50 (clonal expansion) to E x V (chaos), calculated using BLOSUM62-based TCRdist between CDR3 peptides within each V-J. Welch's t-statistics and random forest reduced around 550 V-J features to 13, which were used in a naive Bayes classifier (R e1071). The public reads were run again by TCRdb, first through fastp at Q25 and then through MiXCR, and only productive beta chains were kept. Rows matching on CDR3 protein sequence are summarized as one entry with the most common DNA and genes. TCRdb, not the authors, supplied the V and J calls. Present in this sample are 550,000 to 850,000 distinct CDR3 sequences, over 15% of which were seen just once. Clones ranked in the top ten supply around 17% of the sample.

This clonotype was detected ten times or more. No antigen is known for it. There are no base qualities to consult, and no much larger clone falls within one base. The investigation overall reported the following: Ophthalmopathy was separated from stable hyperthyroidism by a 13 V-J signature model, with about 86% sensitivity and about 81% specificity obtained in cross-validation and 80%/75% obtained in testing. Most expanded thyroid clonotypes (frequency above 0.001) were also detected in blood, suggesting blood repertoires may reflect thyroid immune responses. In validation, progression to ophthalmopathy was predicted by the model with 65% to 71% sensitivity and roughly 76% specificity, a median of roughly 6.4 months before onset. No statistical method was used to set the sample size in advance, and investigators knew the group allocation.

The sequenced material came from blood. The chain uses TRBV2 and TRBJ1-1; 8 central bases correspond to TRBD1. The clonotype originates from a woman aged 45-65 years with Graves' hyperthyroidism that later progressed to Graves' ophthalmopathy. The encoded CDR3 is CASKQNRGGTEAFF. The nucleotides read TGTGCCAGCAAGCAGAACAGGGGGGGGACTGAAGCTTTCTTT.